The 29 T cell receptor beta chains in this list originate from one sample, sequenced in a study of blood T cell repertoires in COVID-19. Generated by immunoSEQ multiplex PCR, the TCRdb table keeps only in-frame clones and is missing some. Of more than 14,000 clones in the sample, approximately 83% were seen once. Material for sequencing was peripheral blood. These receptors were taken from a human donor in a cohort sampled during active COVID-19.

This clone has only one observation. The rearrangement uses TRBV6-5 and TRBJ2-2; D not resolved. This CDR3 spans 15 amino acids. Germline CDR1 reads MNHEY; CDR2 reads SVGAGI. The V and J ends lost 6 bases and 4 bases respectively, with 15 bases between them. In DNA form, the CDR3 reads TGTGCCAGCAGACCTAGAAGAGGAAGCACCGGGGAGCTGTTTTTT. Protein: CASRPRRGSTGELFF.

In its sample, this clone is large. The V gene is TRBV19, the J gene TRBJ1-3; D is possibly TRBD1 (6 bases). The CDR3 is made up of 16 amino acids. Germline V gives CDR1 LNHDA, CDR2 SQIVND (reference sequence). Trimming shortened V by 9 bases and J by 0 bases, and 18 bases separated the two germline ends. CDR3 protein: CASLNQGQSSGNTIYF. DNA of the CDR3: TGTGCCAGCCTTAACCAGGGGCAGAGCTCTGGAAACACCATATATTTT. Together with reference TRBV19 and TRBJ1-3, the CDR3 gives the full variable domain: DGGITQSPKYLFRKEGQNVTLSCEQNLNHDAMYWYRQDPGQGLRLIYYSQIVNDFQKGDIAEGYSVSREKKESFPLTVTSAQKNPTAFYLCASLNQGQSSGNTIYFGEGSWLTVV.

This clone showed up just a few times. The gene calls are TRBV12-5 and TRBJ1-4; D gene unclear. The germline gives CDR1 LGHNT, CDR2 FRNRAP. This CDR3 contains 16 residues. V lost 1 base to trimming and J lost 1 base, with 10 bases between them. CDR3 nucleotide sequence: TGTGCTAGTGGTTTGGCCCTGGGAGTAACTAATGAAAAACTGTTTTTT. This translates into CASGLALGVTNEKLFF.

The chain couples TRBV6-6 to TRBJ1-1; TRBD1 matches 7 bases. The CDR3 extends over 15 amino acids. Germline lookup yields CDR1 MNHNY and CDR2 SVGAGI (reference sequence). Trimming at V came to 5 bases and at J to 1 base, leaving 7 bases not matched to a gene. The CDR3 reads CASSPRTGENTEAFF. CDR3 bases: TGTGCCAGCAGTCCTCGGACAGGAGAGAACACTGAAGCTTTCTTT.

This chain links TRBV6-2 or TRBV6-3 with TRBJ2-1, with a possible D match to TRBD1 (6 bases). Trimming cost V 5 bases and J 7 bases, with 21 bases left between them. Germline lookup yields CDR1 MNHEY and CDR2 SVGEGT. The CDR3 consists of 16 residues. In DNA form, the CDR3 reads TGTGCCAGCAGTCCGGCAGGGGATGATCATAGAAATGAGCAGTTCTTC. It yields the protein CASSPAGDDHRNEQFF.

The chain carries TRBV7-9 and TRBJ2-7; tentatively, D is TRBD1 (6 bases). Trimming stripped 1 base from V and 1 base from J, with 17 bases between. This CDR3 has 17 amino acids. CDR1 and CDR2 from the germline V gene are SEHNR and FQNEAQ (reference sequence). CDR3 loop: CASSLGVGATRSYEQYF. CDR3 DNA sequence: TGTGCCAGCAGCTTAGGGGTGGGGGCAACCAGATCCTACGAGCAGTACTTC.

The genes are TRBV6-5 and TRBJ2-7, with TRBD2 as a possible D gene (6 bases). CDR1 MNHEY and CDR2 SVGAGI come from the germline V gene. V lost 7 bases and J lost 3, with 19 bases in between. CDR3 length: 15 residues. The chain's CDR3 is CASTKEVSGNYEQYF. As DNA, the CDR3 is TGTGCCAGCACCAAGGAGGTTAGCGGAAACTACGAGCAGTACTTC.

In this sample, this clone turned up once. The chain carries TRBV11-2 and TRBJ2-3; the D is unclear. V was trimmed by 2 bases and J by 2 bases, leaving 11 bases between them. Germline values: CDR1 SGHAT, CDR2 FQNNGV. This CDR3 is built from 15 residues. For the CDR3, the DNA is TGTGCCAGCAGCTTATGGTCCGGGTACACAGATACGCAGTATTTT. It yields the protein CASSLWSGYTDTQYF.

This sequence joins TRBV3-1 (or the pseudogene TRBV3-2) and TRBJ1-4, with 9 bases fitting TRBD1. The germline V gene has CDR1 LGHDT and CDR2 YNNKEL (reference sequence). With 5 bases clipped from V and 8 bases from J, the junction kept 6 bases outside the gene matches. The CDR3 sequence is 14 residues long. The CDR3 loop reads CASSGQGRQEKLFF. In DNA, the CDR3 is TGTGCCAGCAGCGGACAGGGGCGGCAAGAAAAACTGTTTTTT.

This sequence joins TRBV21-1 and TRBJ2-7; the table's TRBD2 call for D was not verified on the DNA. TRBV21-1 represents a pseudogene. The CDR3 consists of 15 residues. CDR3 sequence: CASSYSRTSAYEQYF. DNA for the CDR3: TGTGCCAGCAGCTACAGCCGGACTAGCGCCTACGAGCAGTACTTC.

This clone occurred once. The gene calls are TRBV7-9 and TRBJ2-3; weak D call: TRBD1 (5 bases). The V gene's germline CDR1 is SEHNR and CDR2 FQNEAQ (reference sequence). The CDR3 contains 16 residues. V was pared by 1 base and J by 3 bases, with 14 bases between. CDR3 residues: CASSLGRETLTDTQYF. As DNA, the CDR3 is TGTGCCAGCAGCTTAGGCAGGGAAACTCTGACAGATACGCAGTATTTT.

The V call is TRBV2, the J call TRBJ1-5; TRBD1 matches at 7 bases. The CDR3 is 20 amino acids. Germline loops: CDR1 SNHLY, CDR2 FYNNEI. The J segment lost 0 bases and the V segment lost 2 bases, leaving 16 bases of the junction unmatched. CDR3 loop: CASSEPLGQLWGYSNQPQHF. CDR3 DNA sequence: TGTGCCAGCAGTGAACCCCTGGGACAGCTCTGGGGGTATAGCAATCAGCCCCAGCATTTT. Variable domain in full (rest from reference TRBV2 and TRBJ1-5): EPEVTQTPSHQVTQMGQEVILRCVPISNHLYFYWYRQILGQKVEFLVSFYNNEISEKSEIFDDQFSVERPDGSNFTLKIRSTKLEDSAMYFCASSEPLGQLWGYSNQPQHFGDGTRLSIL.

This rearrangement joins TRBV12-5 to TRBJ2-3, with 16 bases lining up with TRBD2. The CDR3 runs 20 residues. Germline V CDR1 and CDR2: LGHNT, FRNRAP. Losses at the gene ends were 2 bases for V and 7 bases for J; bases not matched to a gene: 15. The CDR3 region has the DNA TGTGCTAGTGGTTTGCAACAGCTCCCGGGACTAGCGGGGGGGCAACATACGCAGTATTTT. It yields the protein CASGLQQLPGLAGGQHTQYF.

The J gene is TRBJ2-7, the V gene TRBV12-3 or TRBV12-4, with 7 bases aligning to TRBD1. The CDR3 is 12 residues long. V dropped 6 bases and J dropped 3; count of bases not matched to a gene: 2. CDR3 residues: CASSPGGYEQYF. In DNA, the CDR3 is TGTGCCAGCAGCCCAGGGGGCTACGAGCAGTACTTC.

The chain links TRBV19 to TRBJ1-5; 10 bases are shared with TRBD1. The junction had 2 bases not matched to a gene; V was cut back by 5 bases and J by 4 bases. CDR1 and CDR2 from the germline V gene are LNHDA and SQIVND (reference sequence). CDR3 size: 14 residues. The CDR3 region is CASSDRGLNQPQHF. The CDR3 DNA reads TGTGCCAGTAGTGACAGGGGGCTGAATCAGCCCCAGCATTTT.

The chain is built from TRBV18 and TRBJ2-3, with a possible D match to TRBD1 (6 bases). Germline CDR1 is KGHSH and CDR2 is LQKENI. The CDR3 is 14 residues long. V was pared by 10 bases and J by 3 bases, with 17 bases between. The CDR3 here is CATSPGHPTDTQYF. DNA of the CDR3: TGTGCCACCAGTCCGGGACATCCTACAGATACGCAGTATTTT.

The chain is built from TRBV2 and TRBJ1-1; D is undetermined. V lost 8 bases to trimming and J lost 5 bases, with 9 bases between them. The CDR3 extends over 11 amino acids. Germline CDR1 is SNHLY and CDR2 is FYNNEI. In DNA form, the CDR3 reads TGTGCCAGCGAGACGGAGACTGAAGCTTTCTTT. Translated: CASETETEAFF.

The chain links TRBV9 to TRBJ1-2; 7 bases map to TRBD1. Germline lookup yields CDR1 SGDLS and CDR2 YYNGEE. The CDR3 contains 15 residues. The junction had 9 bases not matched to a gene; V was cut back by 3 bases and J by 4 bases. The CDR3 protein is CASSAGTVNRYGYTF. CDR3 coding DNA: TGTGCCAGCAGCGCCGGGACAGTGAACCGCTATGGCTACACCTTC.

J is TRBJ2-7 and V is TRBV6-2 or TRBV6-3, with D tentatively TRBD2 (6 bases). Germline lookup yields CDR1 MNHEY and CDR2 SVGEGT. With 5 bases removed from V and 9 bases from J, the gap between germline ends came to 17 bases. CDR3 length: 13 residues. CDR3 bases: TGTGCCAGCAGTATACCCGGGGGTTTGAGGCAGTACTTC. This gives the protein CASSIPGGLRQYF.

The CDR3 coding sequence is TGTGCCAGCAGTTTGAGGAGCGGGGCCTACGAGCAGTACTTC. This encodes CASSLRSGAYEQYF. The chain uses TRBV27 and TRBJ2-7; 7 nucleotides agree with TRBD2. The CDR3 spans 14 residues. V shed 3 bases, J shed 2 bases, and the junction held 4 bases outside the gene matches. The germline CDR1 and CDR2 sequences are MNHEY and SMNVEV (reference sequence).

The chain has TRBV9 and TRBJ1-2; TRBD1 might be the D (6 bases). Trimming left V 2 bases short and J 2 bases short, with 10 bases between. The CDR3 spans 14 residues. Germline lookup yields CDR1 SGDLS and CDR2 YYNGEE. The CDR3 bases are TGTGCCAGCAGCGTGACGACAGGCAACTATGGCTACACCTTC. Translated: CASSVTTGNYGYTF.

The chain couples TRBV7-9 to TRBJ2-4, with D tentatively TRBD2 (5 bases). The CDR3 has 14 residues. Trimming took 5 bases from V and 5 from J, leaving 13 bases between them. The germline V gene encodes CDR1 SEHNR and CDR2 FQNEAQ (reference sequence). CDR3 sequence: CASSRGPLENIQYF. CDR3 sequence (DNA): TGTGCCAGCAGCCGCGGGCCCCTGGAAAACATTCAGTACTTC.

This chain links TRBV5-4 with TRBJ2-7, with TRBD2 matching over 13 bases. The V gene end was trimmed by 5 bases and the J gene end by 6 bases; junction bases not matched to a gene: 14. Germline V gives CDR1 SGHNT, CDR2 YYREEE (reference sequence). The CDR3 has 17 amino acids. CDR3 sequence (DNA): TGTGCCAGCAGTTCCCGGACTAGCGGGGGTAGGGGCGGCGAGCAGTACTTC. It specifies CASSSRTSGGRGGEQYF.

The chain joins TRBV5-1 to TRBJ2-1; D possibly corresponds to TRBD2 (6 bases). V lost 2 bases to trimming and J lost 4 bases, with 13 bases between them. The CDR3 totals 15 residues. Looked up from germline, CDR1 is SGHRS and CDR2 is YFSETQ. CDR3 coding DNA: TGCGCCAGCAGCTTAGGGCCGGGGACTTACAATGAGCAGTTCTTC. The encoded protein is CASSLGPGTYNEQFF.

This clone was detected only once. The genes are TRBV5-1 and TRBJ2-3, with D possibly TRBD1 on 5 matching bases. The CDR3 has 15 amino acids. Looked up from germline, CDR1 is SGHRS and CDR2 is YFSETQ. With 0 bases removed from V and 5 bases from J, the gap between germline ends came to 13 bases. The CDR3 DNA is TGCGCCAGCAGCTTGGAGCAGGGCCAGGGAGATACGCAGTATTTT. Protein sequence: CASSLEQGQGDTQYF.

This rearrangement joins TRBV1 to TRBJ2-3; the D call TRBD2 from the table was never checked on the DNA. TRBV1 is assigned pseudogene status. The CDR3 runs 20 residues. The CDR3 protein is CTSSQVLYRTFTNSTDTQYF. CDR3 coding DNA: TGCACCAGCAGCCAAGTGCTATATCGGACTTTTACTAATAGCACAGATACGCAGTATTTT.

This chain joins TRBV29-1 and TRBJ2-2, with TRBD1 identical over 7 bases. Germline V gene data show CDR1 as SQVTM and CDR2 as ANQGSEA. The junction had 3 bases not matched to a gene; V was cut back by 3 bases and J by 5 bases. The CDR3 length is 13 residues. This CDR3 reads CSVDQQGTGELFF. The CDR3 nucleotides are TGCAGCGTTGATCAACAGGGGACCGGGGAGCTGTTTTTT.

The chain couples TRBV30 to TRBJ2-3; the D gene is possibly TRBD2 (5 bases). Germline CDR1 and CDR2: GTSNPN and SVGIG (reference sequence). This CDR3 spans 14 amino acids. Trimming took 1 base from V and 2 from J, leaving 10 bases between them. The CDR3 loop is CAWSGGLHTDTQYF. The CDR3 DNA sequence: TGTGCCTGGAGTGGAGGACTCCACACAGATACGCAGTATTTT.

This clone came up a few times. This rearrangement joins TRBV24-1 to TRBJ1-6; the match to TRBD1 covers 8 bases. Germline assignment: CDR1 KGHDR and CDR2 SFDVKD. The CDR3 length is 15 residues. The V segment lost 7 bases and the J segment 9 bases; nucleotides outside the gene matches: 10. CDR3 region: CATSRPGQGPSPLHF. The CDR3 DNA reads TGTGCCACCAGCCGGCCAGGACAGGGACCTTCACCCCTCCACTTT.